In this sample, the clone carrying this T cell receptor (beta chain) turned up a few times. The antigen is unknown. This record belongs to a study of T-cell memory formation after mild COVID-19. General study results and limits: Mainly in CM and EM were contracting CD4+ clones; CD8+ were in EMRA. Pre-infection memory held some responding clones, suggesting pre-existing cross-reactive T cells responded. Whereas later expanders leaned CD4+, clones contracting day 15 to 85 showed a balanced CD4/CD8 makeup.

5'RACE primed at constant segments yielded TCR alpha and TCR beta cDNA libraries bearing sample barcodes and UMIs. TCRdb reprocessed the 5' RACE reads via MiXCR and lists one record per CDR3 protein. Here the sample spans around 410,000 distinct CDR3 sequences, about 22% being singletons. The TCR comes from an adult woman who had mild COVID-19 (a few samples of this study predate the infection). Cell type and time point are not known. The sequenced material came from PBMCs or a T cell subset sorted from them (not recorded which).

CDR3 in amino acids: CASSQANVLTF. In DNA form, the CDR3 reads TGTGCCAGCAGCCAAGCCAACGTCCTGACTTTC. V and J are TRBV4-2 and TRBJ2-6, with D hard to call. V lost 1 base and J 8 bases, leaving 0 bases between the germline ends. The CDR3 has 11 amino acids. Germline V gives CDR1 LGHNA, CDR2 YNFKEQ.